This T cell receptor (beta chain) was sequenced for a study of beta chain features in type 1 diabetes. Whole-study context: Analysis included more than 90 million sorted cells drawn from all samples. Study outcomes and limitations: The similarity of naive, central memory and Treg TCRB repertoires appeared greater among patients than among healthy donors.

Points on this clone: The antigen is unknown.

From germline, CDR1 is SGHRS and CDR2 YFSETQ. This CDR3 contains 13 residues. Trimming at V came to 0 bases and at J to 7 bases, leaving 3 bases not matched to a gene. The isolated RNA, all of it, was reverse transcribed, so expressed TCRB transcripts were what got sequenced. The table came from immunoSEQ multiplex PCR; TCRdb's copy has only in-frame clones and leaves some out. The sample holds 300,000 to 400,000 clones; approximately 9.9% are singletons and the top ten take just over 0.015%. The origin of this receptor is a woman aged 25 to 39 in good health. Sequencing input: naive CD4+ T cells from blood. The V and J genes are TRBV5-1 and TRBJ1-2, with 7 bases fitting TRBD1. CDR3 residues: CASSLEGAGGYTF. CDR3 nucleotides: TGCGCCAGCAGCTTGGAGGGGGCTGGTGGCTACACCTTC.